What follows describes a single T cell receptor (beta chain). Germline CDR1 reads SQVTM; CDR2 reads ANQGSEA. CDR3 length: 12 amino acids. V shed 1 base and J shed 2 bases, with 5 bases lying between them. This specimen comes from a study of blood T cell repertoires in COVID-19. Sequencing was performed with immunoSEQ multiplex PCR; in TCRdb, only in-frame clones are kept and a portion is missing. The top ten clones hold 2% to 2.5% of a sample with around 94,000 clones, roughly 85% of them seen once. Sequencing input: peripheral blood. The V and J genes are TRBV29-1 and TRBJ1-2; D is uncertain. This sequence was found in a man aged 50 to 59 with active COVID-19. In nucleotides, the CDR3 is TGCAGCGTTGAAGCCTCCAACTATGGCTACACCTTC. Protein product: CSVEASNYGYTF.